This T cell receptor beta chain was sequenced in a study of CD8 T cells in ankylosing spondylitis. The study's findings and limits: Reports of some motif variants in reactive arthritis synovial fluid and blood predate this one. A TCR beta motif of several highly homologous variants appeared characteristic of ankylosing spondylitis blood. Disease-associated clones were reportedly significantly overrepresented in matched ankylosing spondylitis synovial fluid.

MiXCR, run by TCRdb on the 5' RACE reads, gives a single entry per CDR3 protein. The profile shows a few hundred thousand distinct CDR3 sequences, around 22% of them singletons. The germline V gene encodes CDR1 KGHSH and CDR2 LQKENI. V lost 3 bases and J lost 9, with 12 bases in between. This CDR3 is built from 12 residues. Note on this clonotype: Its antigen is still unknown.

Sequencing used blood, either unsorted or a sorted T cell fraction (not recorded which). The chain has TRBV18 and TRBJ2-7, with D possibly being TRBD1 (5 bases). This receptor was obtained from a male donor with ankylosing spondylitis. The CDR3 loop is CASSPGPPGQYF. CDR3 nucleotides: TGTGCCAGCTCACCGGGGCCCCCGGGGCAGTACTTC.